Shown below are 25 T cell receptor beta chains from a single sample sequenced in a study of response to subunit inactivated influenza vaccine. Each CDR3 protein gets one entry after TCRdb re-called the RT-PCR reads with MiXCR. The data contain about 780,000 distinct CDR3 sequences, around a sixth of them singletons. Sequenced here: PBMCs from blood, sampled less than 6 days after vaccination. The receptors were sampled from a man between 45 and 60 years old who received an inactivated influenza vaccine.

This clonotype was seen at least ten times. The chain joins TRBV2 to TRBJ2-1, with 11 bases lining up with TRBD2. This CDR3 has 13 amino acids. Germline V gene lookup returns CDR1 SNHLY and CDR2 FYNNEI. Unmatched junction bases numbered 1, after V lost 7 bases and J lost 5 bases. The CDR3, as DNA: TGTGCCAGCAAACTAGCGGGGGACAATGAGCAGTTCTTC. It codes for CASKLAGDNEQFF.

The chain links TRBV25-1 to TRBJ2-7, with 7 bases lining up with TRBD1. Germline V gives CDR1 MGHDK, CDR2 SYGVNS. CDR3 length: 11 amino acids. V shed 10 bases and J 9 bases; nucleotides not matched to a gene: 9. The CDR3 protein is CATEVAGGQYF. The CDR3 DNA is TGTGCCACCGAAGTAGCAGGGGGGCAGTACTTC.

The chain recombines TRBV20-1 with TRBJ2-1, with no clear D. CDR1 and CDR2 (germline): DFQATT, SNEGSKA (reference sequence). V dropped 2 bases and J dropped 4 bases, with 12 bases sitting between them. The CDR3 is 14 amino acids. The CDR3 reads CSARKSLAYNEQFF. CDR3 nucleotide sequence: TGCAGTGCTAGAAAGTCCCTGGCATACAATGAGCAGTTCTTC.

This clonotype showed up just a few times. The genes are TRBV29-1 and TRBJ2-7; TRBD1 matches 8 bases. This CDR3 is 13 amino acids long. Germline loops: CDR1 SQVTM, CDR2 ANQGSEA. V dropped 1 base and J dropped 5; count of bases not matched to a gene: 4. CDR3 amino acids: CSVEGGRGHEQYF. CDR3 bases: TGCAGCGTTGAAGGGGGCAGGGGGCACGAGCAGTACTTC.

V usage is TRBV4-1 and J usage is TRBJ1-2; D is undetermined. Germline CDR1 is MGHRA and CDR2 is YSYEKL. Trimming took 3 bases from V and 0 from J, leaving 17 bases between them. The CDR3 consists of 17 residues. The CDR3 nucleotides read TGCGCCAGCAGCCAGCTAGGCGCGGAGTTAGCTAACTATGGCTACACCTTC. Translating it yields CASSQLGAELANYGYTF.

The sample holds a few counts of this clonotype. Here the CDR3 reads CATSSLTLRGETQYF. DNA for the CDR3: TGTGCCACCAGCAGTCTCACCTTGAGGGGAGAGACCCAGTACTTC. J is TRBJ2-5 and V is TRBV15; possibly TRBD1 or TRBD2 for D (5 bases each). Per the germline V gene, CDR1 is LNHNV and CDR2 is YYDKDF (reference sequence). The CDR3 contains 15 residues. Trimming cost V 3 bases and J 4 bases, with 15 bases left between them. Full variable domain (outside the CDR3, taken from reference TRBV15 and TRBJ2-5): DAMVIQNPRYQVTQFGKPVTLSCSQTLNHNVMYWYQQKSSQAPKLLFHYYDKDFNNEADTPDNFQSRRPNTSFCFLDIRSPGLGDTAMYLCATSSLTLRGETQYFGPGTRLLVL.

The chain combines TRBV11-1 with TRBJ2-1; 9 nucleotides line up with TRBD2. The V gene's germline CDR1 is SGHAT and CDR2 FQDESV (reference sequence). CDR3 size: 16 residues. Losses at the gene ends were 6 bases for V and 2 bases for J; bases not matched to a gene: 8. The CDR3 nucleotides are TGTGCCAGCAGTTTAAGACTAGCGGTTCCCTACAATGAGCAGTTCTTC. Protein: CASSLRLAVPYNEQFF.

This clonotype occurred a few times. The chain carries TRBV29-1 and TRBJ1-1; unclear D gene. V lost 5 bases to trimming and J lost 2 bases, with 9 bases between them. CDR3 length equals 12 residues. Germline-derived CDR1 and CDR2 are SQVTM and ANQGSEA. CDR3 region: CSVIAQNTEAFF. CDR3 in DNA: TGCAGCGTTATTGCGCAAAACACTGAAGCTTTCTTT.

This clonotype was seen a few times. CDR3 nucleotides: TGTGCCAGCAGGGGACGATCAGGGGGCGGGGAGCCCCAGCATTTT. The encoded protein is CASRGRSGGGEPQHF. The V and J genes are TRBV12-3 or TRBV12-4 and TRBJ1-5; the match to TRBD1 covers 8 bases. V lost 6 bases and J lost 8; bases outside the gene matches: 12. This CDR3 is built from 15 residues.

The genes are TRBV30 and TRBJ1-5, with a weak D call TRBD1 (6 bases). Germline values: CDR1 GTSNPN, CDR2 SVGIG (reference sequence). The CDR3 spans 13 residues. The germline V and J ends were trimmed by 4 bases and 7 bases, with 14 bases remaining between them. CDR3 sequence (DNA): TGTGCCTGGACTGGGGGGGGCGGGCAGCCCCAGCATTTT. Protein sequence: CAWTGGGGQPQHF.

The V and J genes are TRBV6-5 and TRBJ1-5; D perhaps matches TRBD1 (6 bases). The germline V gene encodes CDR1 MNHEY and CDR2 SVGAGI. CDR3 length equals 15 residues. Trimming left V 2 bases short and J 4 bases short, with 12 bases between. For the CDR3, the DNA is TGTGCCAGCAGTTACATCAGGGGTCGGAATCAGCCCCAGCATTTT. Translation gives CASSYIRGRNQPQHF.

The chain employs TRBV29-1 and TRBJ2-3, with 15 bases lining up with TRBD2. The trim removed 6 bases at V and 3 bases at J, leaving 4 bases unmatched. The CDR3 covers 15 residues. Germline-derived CDR1 and CDR2 are SQVTM and ANQGSEA. The CDR3: CSVRTSGGETDTQYF. In nucleotides, the CDR3 is TGCAGCGTGCGGACTAGCGGGGGGGAAACAGATACGCAGTATTTT.

The V call is TRBV7-2, the J call TRBJ1-2, with D unresolved. V lost 5 bases, J lost 2 bases, and 9 bases lay in between. The CDR3 has 13 amino acids. CDR1 and CDR2 from the germline V gene are SGHTA and FQGNSA. The CDR3 loop reads CASSHGRNYGYTF. As DNA, the CDR3 is TGTGCCAGCAGCCACGGACGGAACTATGGCTACACCTTC.

The chain is built from TRBV6-2 or TRBV6-3 and TRBJ2-7; 7 nucleotides align to TRBD1. The CDR3 length is 14 residues. With V trimmed by 6 bases and J by 4 bases, 9 bases remained unmatched. Germline CDR1 and CDR2: MNHEY and SVGEGT. CDR3 nucleotide sequence: TGTGCCAGCAGCATCGACAGGGATCGGTACGAGCAGTACTTC. It specifies CASSIDRDRYEQYF.

This clonotype was seen only a few times. This chain links TRBV24-1 with TRBJ2-7, with TRBD1 matching 8 bases. This CDR3 region has 13 residues. Per the germline V gene, CDR1 is KGHDR and CDR2 is SFDVKD. V was pared by 6 bases and J by 4 bases, with 4 bases of the junction left unmatched. CDR3 nucleotide sequence: TGTGCCACCAGTTCGACAGGGGAATACGAGCAGTACTTC. Translated, it gives CATSSTGEYEQYF.

The chain recombines TRBV21-1 with TRBJ2-4. TRBV21-1 is a pseudogene locus. This CDR3 comprises 17 residues. The CDR3 region has the DNA TGTGCCAGCAGCATCGTTTTGAAGGTTGTCGCCAAAAACATTCAGTACTTC. This encodes CASSIVLKVVAKNIQYF.

The chain is built from TRBV29-1 and TRBJ2-1, with 15 bases lining up with TRBD2. The CDR3 consists of 15 residues. Germline CDR1 SQVTM, CDR2 ANQGSEA. With V trimmed by 7 bases and J by 8 bases, 9 bases remained unmatched. CDR3 sequence (DNA): TGCAGCGCCCGGACTAGCGGGAGGGCCTTATATGAGCAGTTCTTC. It is translated as CSARTSGRALYEQFF.

J is TRBJ2-1 and V is TRBV20-1; no firm D call. Germline CDR1 is DFQATT and CDR2 is SNEGSKA (reference sequence). CDR3 length: 12 residues. V shed 1 base and J shed 5 bases, with 6 bases lying between them. CDR3 residues: CSARAPHNEQFF. The CDR3 coding sequence is TGCAGTGCTAGAGCCCCCCACAATGAGCAGTTCTTC.

The chain uses TRBV2 and TRBJ2-1, with D possibly TRBD1 on 6 matching bases. V was cut by 6 bases and J by 7 bases, with 13 bases left in between. Per the germline V gene, CDR1 is SNHLY and CDR2 is FYNNEI. The CDR3 has 13 residues. The CDR3 protein is CASRTGQGNEQFF. CDR3 DNA sequence: TGTGCCAGCAGGACGGGTCAGGGGAATGAGCAGTTCTTC.

The chain couples TRBV10-3 to TRBJ1-5, with 8 positions matching TRBD1. Losses at the gene ends were 4 bases for V and 6 bases for J; bases not matched to a gene: 8. The CDR3 has 15 amino acids. Germline V lookup: CDR1 ENHRY, CDR2 SYGVKD. The CDR3 sequence is CAISVGTGGIQPQHF. Written as DNA, the CDR3 is TGTGCCATCAGTGTGGGGACAGGCGGAATTCAGCCCCAGCATTTT.

The V call is TRBV6-2 or TRBV6-3, the J call TRBJ2-5, with a weak D call TRBD2 (5 bases). The V end lost 0 bases, the J end lost 9 bases, and 11 bases lay between the germline ends. The CDR3 is made up of 13 amino acids. Germline V CDR1 and CDR2: MNHEY, SVGEGT. This CDR3 reads CASSYSAAAPQYF. The DNA of the CDR3 is TGTGCCAGCAGTTACTCGGCAGCGGCGCCCCAGTACTTC.

The chain employs TRBV4-2 and TRBJ1-2; TRBD1 agrees at 7 bases. The CDR3 is made up of 15 amino acids. The J segment lost 5 bases and the V segment lost 4 bases, leaving 10 bases of the junction unmatched. Germline V CDR1 and CDR2: LGHNA, YNFKEQ. CDR3 amino acids: CASSLGGGTAYGYTF. As DNA, the CDR3 is TGTGCCAGCAGCCTCGGGGGTGGGACAGCTTATGGCTACACCTTC.

This clonotype was counted a few times. This chain uses TRBV24-1 with TRBJ2-2; the D call may be TRBD1 or TRBD2 (5 bases each). This CDR3 is built from 15 residues. Looked up from germline, CDR1 is KGHDR and CDR2 is SFDVKD. V lost 3 bases to trimming and J lost 7 bases, with 14 bases between them. This CDR3 is CATSDPGARGGELFF. Here the CDR3 DNA reads TGTGCCACCAGTGATCCTGGGGCTCGGGGCGGGGAGCTGTTTTTT.

This chain links TRBV20-1 with TRBJ2-1; TRBD2 is a possible D gene (5 bases). V was clipped by 3 bases and J by 7 bases, with 13 bases between them. Per the germline V gene, CDR1 is DFQATT and CDR2 is SNEGSKA (reference sequence). The CDR3 extends over 13 amino acids. The CDR3 reads CSASSGASNEQFF. The CDR3 DNA sequence: TGCAGTGCTAGCAGCGGCGCATCGAATGAGCAGTTCTTC.

There are a few counts of this clonotype. This chain connects TRBV11-2 to TRBJ1-4; D uncertain. Germline-derived CDR1 and CDR2 are SGHAT and FQNNGV. Trimming removed 2 bases from V and 8 bases from J, with 6 bases in between. The CDR3 has 12 residues. In nucleotides, the CDR3 is TGTGCCAGCAGCTTATTAAACGAAAAACTGTTTTTT. Translated, it gives CASSLLNEKLFF.